The source of this T cell receptor (beta chain) is a study of cytomegalovirus exposure and HLA in healthy donors. General study findings and limits: Several of the most significant clusters were apparently associated with common viral pathogens in a later analysis. As immune exposure information, only CMV serostatus was available.

V lost 0 bases and J lost 9, with 10 bases in between. Germline assignment: CDR1 SGDLS and CDR2 YYNGEE. The CDR3 consists of 13 residues. Regarding this clone: No antigen is known for it.

Primers: 60 Vbeta forward and 13 Jbeta reverse. The method was immunoSEQ multiplex PCR; TCRdb's version includes in-frame clones alone and lacks a portion of them. The sample has 150,000 to 250,000 clones. This TCR derives from a boy aged 5 to 17 in good health and CMV-seronegative. Sequenced: PBMCs. This chain joins TRBV9 and TRBJ2-1, with a tentative D call TRBD1 (5 bases). The CDR3 here is CASSVAWGTEQFF. The CDR3 DNA reads TGTGCCAGCAGCGTAGCTTGGGGCACTGAGCAGTTCTTC.